Shown below are 7 T cell receptor beta chains from a single sample sequenced in a study of beta chain features in type 1 diabetes. Since all of the isolated RNA was reverse transcribed, expressed TCRB transcripts were what got sequenced. Clones were read by immunoSEQ multiplex PCR, and TCRdb kept only the in-frame ones, dropping some. The data contain around 250,000 clones, 25% to 30% of them singletons. The sample was central memory CD4+ T cells from blood. Receptor source: a man aged 25-45 years in good health.

This rearrangement joins TRBV5-6 to TRBJ2-1, with unresolved D. V gave up 3 bases and J gave up 2 bases, with 9 bases separating them. Per germline, CDR1 SGHDT and CDR2 YYEEEE. The CDR3 length is 14 residues. This CDR3 is CASSSLATYNEQFF. The CDR3 DNA follows: TGTGCCAGCAGCTCTTTAGCAACCTACAATGAGCAGTTCTTC.

The chain is built from TRBV5-1 and TRBJ1-6; no definite D call. Germline V gene sequence: CDR1 SGHRS, CDR2 YFSETQ. The length of the CDR3 is 15 residues. The V gene lost 7 bases and the J gene lost 5 bases, with 16 bases spanning the gap. CDR3 region: CASCRWTENNSPLHF. CDR3 coding DNA: TGCGCCAGCTGCCGTTGGACGGAGAATAATTCACCCCTCCACTTT.

The V and J genes are TRBV9 and TRBJ1-4, with a weak D call TRBD1 (6 bases). V was clipped by 4 bases and J by 5 bases, with 15 bases between them. This CDR3 has 15 residues. The germline CDR1 and CDR2 sequences are SGDLS and YYNGEE. The DNA for the CDR3 is TGTGCCAGCAGCCCCGAGGGGGGGTTAAATGAAAAACTGTTTTTT. Its translation: CASSPEGGLNEKLFF.

This sequence joins TRBV6-1 and TRBJ2-7, with 8 nucleotides matching TRBD1. The CDR3 contains 15 residues. V gave up 3 bases and J gave up 5 bases; unmatched junction bases: 9. Germline V gene lookup returns CDR1 MNHNS and CDR2 SASEGT. The DNA of the CDR3 is TGTGCCAGCAGTGATCGGACAGGGTGGTATGACGAGCAGTACTTC. Protein: CASSDRTGWYDEQYF.

This clone was seen only a few times. The chain couples TRBV5-1 to TRBJ2-7, with a weak D call TRBD2 (6 bases). The germline V gene encodes CDR1 SGHRS and CDR2 YFSETQ. This CDR3 contains 13 residues. Trimming removed 4 bases at V and 1 base at J, with 9 bases between. DNA for the CDR3: TGCGCCAGCAGCAGTGGAGGGTCCTACGAGCAGTACTTC. Protein product: CASSSGGSYEQYF. The entire variable domain, with the rest obtained from reference TRBV5-1 and TRBJ2-7, is as follows: KAGVTQTPRYLIKTRGQQVTLSCSPISGHRSVSWYQQTPGQGLQFLFEYFSETQRNKGNFPGRFSGRQFSNSRSEMNVSTLELGDSALYLCASSSGGSYEQYFGPGTRLTVT.

In this sample, this clone turned up a few times. The chain uses TRBV6-1 and TRBJ2-5; no clear D. This CDR3 contains 11 residues. Trimming stripped 8 bases from V and 2 bases from J, with 6 bases between. The germline CDR1 and CDR2 sequences are MNHNS and SASEGT. The CDR3 reads CASGGQETQYF. In DNA form, the CDR3 reads TGTGCCAGCGGTGGGCAAGAGACCCAGTACTTC.

A remark on this clone: The identical CDR3 is also encoded by other nucleotide sequences in the sample. The rearrangement joins TRBV29-1 to TRBJ2-3, with D perhaps TRBD1 (5 bases). The ends were cut back, 7 bases at V and 6 bases at J, with 20 bases in the middle. Germline CDR1 reads SQVTM; CDR2 reads ANQGSEA. CDR3 length: 14 amino acids. The CDR3 protein is CSAGLPDNQDTQYF. As DNA, the CDR3 is TGCAGCGCAGGGCTCCCGGACAACCAGGATACGCAGTATTTT.